This T cell receptor beta chain was observed in a study of T cell responses to AZD1222 COVID-19 vaccine. The study, taken as a whole, reports: It should be noted that donors were predominantly white British and more often female, and clonal diversity was possibly underestimated. Spike-specific TCRs gained breadth and depth after people received two AZD1222 doses.

The CDR3 is made up of 12 amino acids. Between the trimmed V and J ends, which lost 5 bases and 9 bases, there was a span of 10 bases. Germline V gene sequence: CDR1 LNHDA, CDR2 SQIVND (reference sequence). Regarding this clone: The antigen is undetermined.

Only in-frame clones appear in the TCRdb table, and some are missing; sequencing was by immunoSEQ multiplex PCR. This repertoire shows 90,000 to 120,000 clones, 87% found once; its top ten account for about 2.5%. This receptor was obtained from an adult who received the AZD1222 COVID-19 vaccine. The rearrangement links TRBV19 to TRBJ2-2; D is undetermined. Sample: peripheral blood, taken 28 days after the second AZD1222 dose. CDR3 residues: CASSAHPRELFF. The CDR3 nucleotides are TGTGCCAGTAGTGCCCACCCCCGGGAGCTGTTTTTT.